The next 20 T cell receptor beta chains were all read from a single sample in a study of stem cell transplantation in POMP-related autoinflammatory disease. TCRdb keeps only in-frame clones here, not all; method: immunoSEQ multiplex PCR. The profile shows about 32,000 clones, around 90% of them singletons. The starting material was CD4+ T cells from PBMCs, obtained before stem cell transplantation. The receptors originated from a human donor with POMP-related autoinflammation and immune dysregulation (PRAID).

The table lists this clone with a few counts. The gene calls are TRBV6-1 and TRBJ2-7, with TRBD2 matching over 7 bases. Germline V gives CDR1 MNHNS, CDR2 SASEGT. The V and J ends lost 9 bases and 4 bases, in that order; junction bases with no gene match: 9. CDR3 length: 13 residues. The CDR3 DNA sequence: TGTGCCAGTAACGGGGGGAGCGTTTACGAGCAGTACTTC. This sequence encodes CASNGGSVYEQYF.

The rearrangement joins TRBV28 to TRBJ2-6, with unresolved D. The CDR3 is 14 residues long. The V gene lost 9 bases and the J gene lost 0 bases, with 9 bases spanning the gap. Germline CDR1 is MDHEN and CDR2 is SYDVKM. This CDR3 is CASLRSSGANVLTF. CDR3 coding DNA: TGTGCCAGTCTCAGGAGCTCTGGGGCCAACGTCCTGACTTTC.

This chain connects TRBV6-5 to TRBJ2-1; 14 bases are a match to TRBD2. CDR1 and CDR2 from the germline V gene are MNHEY and SVGAGI. This CDR3 is built from 15 residues. V lost 6 bases, J lost 5 bases, and 3 bases stayed unmatched. The CDR3 region has the DNA TGTGCCAGCAGCGGACTAGCGGGGGGACACAATGAGCAGTTCTTC. Encoded protein: CASSGLAGGHNEQFF.

The V call is TRBV6-6, the J call TRBJ1-4, with unresolved D. This CDR3 comprises 12 residues. Germline V CDR1 and CDR2: MNHNY, SVGAGI (reference sequence). The V end lost 0 bases, the J end lost 8 bases, and 4 bases lay between the germline ends. CDR3 amino acids: CASSYSGEKLFF. The CDR3 DNA reads as TGTGCCAGCAGTTACTCGGGGGAAAAACTGTTTTTT.

The J gene is TRBJ1-1, the V gene TRBV7-2; D is undetermined. Germline CDR1 reads SGHTA; CDR2 reads FQGNSA. CDR3 length: 11 residues. V was pared by 3 bases and J by 11 bases, with 10 bases between. CDR3 DNA sequence: TGTGCCAGCAGCTTCTGGGGATTGGCTTTCTTT. Translation: CASSFWGLAFF.

This clone was detected once. The V gene is TRBV30, the J gene TRBJ2-3; D gene ambiguous. The V and J ends lost 0 bases and 2 bases respectively, with 6 bases between them. Per germline, CDR1 GTSNPN and CDR2 SVGIG (reference sequence). This CDR3 comprises 13 residues. CDR3 sequence (DNA): TGTGCCTGGAGTGTAAAGGCCACAGATACGCAGTATTTT. Protein: CAWSVKATDTQYF. The entire variable domain, with the rest obtained from reference TRBV30 and TRBJ2-3, is as follows: SQTIHQWPATLVQPVGSPLSLECTVEGTSNPNLYWYRQAAGRGLQLLFYSVGIGQISSEVPQNLSASRPQDRQFILSSKKLLLSDSGFYLCAWSVKATDTQYFGPGTRLTVL.

A few counts support this clone. The V gene is TRBV27, the J gene TRBJ1-5; no reliable D call. Trimming removed 6 bases from V and 1 base from J, with 13 bases in between. CDR1 and CDR2 from the germline V gene are MNHEY and SMNVEV (reference sequence). The CDR3 has 15 amino acids. The CDR3 DNA reads TGTGCCAGCAGGGACGCCTACGGGAGCAATCAGCCCCAGCATTTT. Its translation is CASRDAYGSNQPQHF.

J is TRBJ2-3 and V is TRBV5-1; TRBD2 is a possible D gene (6 bases). V was trimmed by 5 bases and J by 1 base, leaving 11 bases between them. Germline values: CDR1 SGHRS, CDR2 YFSETQ. This CDR3 has 14 residues. CDR3 region: CASRRETGTDTQYF. The CDR3 coding sequence is TGCGCCAGCAGACGGGAGACGGGCACAGATACGCAGTATTTT.

The V and J genes are TRBV5-1 and TRBJ2-2, with 8 bases lining up with TRBD2. J gave up 5 bases and V 4 bases, and 4 bases lay outside the gene matches. Per germline, CDR1 SGHRS and CDR2 YFSETQ. The CDR3 runs 14 residues. The CDR3 here is CASSPGLATGELFF. CDR3 nucleotide sequence: TGCGCCAGCAGCCCCGGACTAGCTACCGGGGAGCTGTTTTTT.

This clone was seen just once. V and J are TRBV30 and TRBJ2-5; 12 nucleotides line up with TRBD2. The length of the CDR3 is 15 residues. The V gene's germline CDR1 is GTSNPN and CDR2 SVGIG (reference sequence). Trimming took 5 bases from V and 5 from J; bases not matched to a gene: 9. This CDR3 is CAWATSGSERETQYF. The CDR3, as DNA: TGTGCCTGGGCGACTAGCGGGAGTGAGAGGGAGACCCAGTACTTC.

The chain recombines TRBV5-1 with TRBJ2-3; D might be TRBD1 or TRBD2, each matching 6 bases. V was shortened by 1 base and J by 6 bases, with 15 bases between the two germline ends. The CDR3 is made up of 15 amino acids. Germline-derived CDR1 and CDR2 are SGHRS and YFSETQ. CDR3 nucleotide sequence: TGCGCCAGCAGCTTGACGGGGGCTCCGCCGGATACGCAGTATTTT. This translates into CASSLTGAPPDTQYF.

This clone was counted once. This chain uses TRBV20-1 with TRBJ2-1; D is uncertain. V dropped 5 bases and J dropped 7 bases, with 6 bases sitting between them. Germline V gene sequence: CDR1 DFQATT, CDR2 SNEGSKA (reference sequence). The CDR3 is 10 residues long. This CDR3 reads CSAVGNEQFF. CDR3 coding DNA: TGCAGTGCTGTAGGGAATGAGCAGTTCTTC.

This chain uses TRBV4-1 with TRBJ1-1; TRBD1 matches 10 bases. The CDR3 spans 15 residues. J was trimmed by 1 base and V by 5 bases; bases with no gene match: 4. Germline V lookup: CDR1 MGHRA, CDR2 YSYEKL. CDR3 DNA sequence: TGCGCCAGCAGCAGCCGGGACAGGGGGAACACTGAAGCTTTCTTT. This translates into CASSSRDRGNTEAFF.

This chain connects TRBV5-1 to TRBJ2-3; TRBD2 agrees at 12 bases. Per the germline V gene, CDR1 is SGHRS and CDR2 is YFSETQ. The CDR3 consists of 13 residues. Trimming took 7 bases from V and 4 from J; bases not matched to a gene: 1. The CDR3 sequence: CASGLAGSDTQYF. In DNA, the CDR3 is TGCGCCAGCGGACTAGCGGGGTCAGATACGCAGTATTTT.

This chain connects TRBV5-1 to TRBJ2-1, with 10 bases aligning to TRBD2. Germline-derived CDR1 and CDR2 are SGHRS and YFSETQ. The trim removed 0 bases at V and 16 bases at J, leaving 7 bases unmatched. This CDR3 is built from 13 residues. Here the CDR3 DNA reads TGCGCCAGCAGCTTGGAAGGAGCGGGAGGGTGTTTCTTC. Translated, it gives CASSLEGAGGCFF.

V usage is TRBV9 and J usage is TRBJ2-1; the match to TRBD2 covers 7 bases. The CDR3 sequence is 16 residues long. Germline loops: CDR1 SGDLS, CDR2 YYNGEE. The trim removed 4 bases at V and 0 bases at J, leaving 7 bases unmatched. This chain's CDR3 is CASSSSGSGSYNEQFF. CDR3 nucleotides: TGTGCCAGCAGCAGTAGCGGGTCAGGCTCCTACAATGAGCAGTTCTTC.

The chain combines TRBV5-1 with TRBJ2-3; 9 bases are a match to TRBD2. The V gene's germline CDR1 is SGHRS and CDR2 YFSETQ. The CDR3 length is 15 residues. V shed 4 bases, J shed 4 bases, and the junction held 7 bases outside the gene matches. CDR3 sequence: CASSRAGGPPDTQYF. CDR3 nucleotide sequence: TGCGCCAGCAGCCGGGCGGGAGGGCCGCCAGATACGCAGTATTTT. Full variable domain (remainder filled in from reference TRBV5-1 and TRBJ2-3): KAGVTQTPRYLIKTRGQQVTLSCSPISGHRSVSWYQQTPGQGLQFLFEYFSETQRNKGNFPGRFSGRQFSNSRSEMNVSTLELGDSALYLCASSRAGGPPDTQYFGPGTRLTVL.

The rearrangement links TRBV19 to TRBJ2-7, with 10 bases that match TRBD1. This CDR3 has 14 amino acids. With 9 bases clipped from V and 5 bases from J, the junction kept 10 bases outside the gene matches. Germline CDR1 LNHDA, CDR2 SQIVND (reference sequence). CDR3 sequence (DNA): TGTGCCAGCACCCCCGGGACAGGGGACCACGAGCAGTACTTC. Encoded protein: CASTPGTGDHEQYF. Full variable domain (missing parts from reference TRBV19 and TRBJ2-7): DGGITQSPKYLFRKEGQNVTLSCEQNLNHDAMYWYRQDPGQGLRLIYYSQIVNDFQKGDIAEGYSVSREKKESFPLTVTSAQKNPTAFYLCASTPGTGDHEQYFGPGTRLTVT.

For the CDR3, the DNA is TGTGCCAGCAGCGTAGGTTTTGAACGGGGGGGCCGGGAGACCCAGTACTTC. This codes for CASSVGFERGGRETQYF. The chain combines TRBV9 with TRBJ2-5, with 8 nucleotides matching TRBD2. J lost 5 bases, V lost 0 bases, and 12 bases had no gene match. There are 17 residues in the CDR3. Germline CDR1 SGDLS, CDR2 YYNGEE.

V is TRBV18 and J is TRBJ2-1; TRBD2 matches at 13 bases. There are 16 residues in the CDR3. Germline-derived CDR1 and CDR2 are KGHSH and LQKENI. J gave up 9 bases and V 2 bases, and 7 bases lay outside the gene matches. CDR3 nucleotides: TGTGCCAGCTCACCAGCGTGGACTAGCGGGAGTTCTGAGCAGTTCTTC. This sequence encodes CASSPAWTSGSSEQFF.